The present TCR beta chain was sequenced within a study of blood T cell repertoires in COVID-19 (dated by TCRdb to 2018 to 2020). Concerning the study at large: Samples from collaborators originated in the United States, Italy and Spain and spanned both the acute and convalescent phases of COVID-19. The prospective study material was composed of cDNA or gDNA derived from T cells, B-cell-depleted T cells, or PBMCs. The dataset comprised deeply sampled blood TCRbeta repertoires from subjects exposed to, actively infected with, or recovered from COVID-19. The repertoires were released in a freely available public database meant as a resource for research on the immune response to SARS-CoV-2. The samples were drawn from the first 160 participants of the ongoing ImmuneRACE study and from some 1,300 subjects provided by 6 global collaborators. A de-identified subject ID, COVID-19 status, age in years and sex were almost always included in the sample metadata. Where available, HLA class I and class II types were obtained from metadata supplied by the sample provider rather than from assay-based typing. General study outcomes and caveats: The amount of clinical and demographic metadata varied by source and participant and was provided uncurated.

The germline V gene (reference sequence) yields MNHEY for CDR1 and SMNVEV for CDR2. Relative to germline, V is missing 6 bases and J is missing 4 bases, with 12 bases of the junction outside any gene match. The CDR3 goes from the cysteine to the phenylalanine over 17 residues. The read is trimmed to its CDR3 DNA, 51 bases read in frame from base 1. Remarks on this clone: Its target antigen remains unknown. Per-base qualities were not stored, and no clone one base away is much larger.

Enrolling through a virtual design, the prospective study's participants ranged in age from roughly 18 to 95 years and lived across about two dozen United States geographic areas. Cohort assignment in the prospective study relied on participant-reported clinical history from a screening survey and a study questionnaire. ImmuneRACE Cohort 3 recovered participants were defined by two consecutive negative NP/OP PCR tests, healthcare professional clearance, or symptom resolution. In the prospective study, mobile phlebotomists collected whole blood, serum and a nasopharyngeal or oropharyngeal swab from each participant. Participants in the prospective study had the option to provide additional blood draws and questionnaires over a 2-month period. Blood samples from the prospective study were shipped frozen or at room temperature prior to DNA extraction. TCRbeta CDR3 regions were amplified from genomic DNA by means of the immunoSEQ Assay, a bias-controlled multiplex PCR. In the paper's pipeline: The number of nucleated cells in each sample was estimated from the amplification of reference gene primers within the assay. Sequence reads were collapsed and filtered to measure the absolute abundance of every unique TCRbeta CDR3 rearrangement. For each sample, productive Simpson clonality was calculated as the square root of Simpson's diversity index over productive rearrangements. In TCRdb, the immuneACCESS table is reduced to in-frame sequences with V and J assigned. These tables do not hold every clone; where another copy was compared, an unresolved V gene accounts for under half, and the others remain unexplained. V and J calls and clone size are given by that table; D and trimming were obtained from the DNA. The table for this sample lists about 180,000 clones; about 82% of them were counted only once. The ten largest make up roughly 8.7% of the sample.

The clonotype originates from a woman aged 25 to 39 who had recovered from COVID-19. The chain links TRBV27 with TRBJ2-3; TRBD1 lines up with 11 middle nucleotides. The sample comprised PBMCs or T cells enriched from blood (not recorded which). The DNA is TGTGCCAGCAGCTGGGACAGGGGGGGGATAGAGGCAGATACGCAGTATTTT. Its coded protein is CASSWDRGGIEADTQYF.